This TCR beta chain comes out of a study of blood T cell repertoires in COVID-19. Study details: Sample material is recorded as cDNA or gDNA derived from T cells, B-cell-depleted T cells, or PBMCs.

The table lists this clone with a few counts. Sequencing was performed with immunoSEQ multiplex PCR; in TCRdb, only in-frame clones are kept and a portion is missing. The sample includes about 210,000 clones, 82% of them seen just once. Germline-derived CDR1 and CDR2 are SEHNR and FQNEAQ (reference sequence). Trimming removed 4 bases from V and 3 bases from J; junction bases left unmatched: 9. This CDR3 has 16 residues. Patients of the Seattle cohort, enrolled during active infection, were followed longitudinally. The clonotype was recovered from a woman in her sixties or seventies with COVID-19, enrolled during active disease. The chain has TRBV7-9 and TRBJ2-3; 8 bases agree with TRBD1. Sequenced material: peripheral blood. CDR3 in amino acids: CASSSNAQGATDTQYF. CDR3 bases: TGTGCCAGCAGCTCTAACGCCCAGGGGGCAACAGATACGCAGTATTTT.